The clone carrying this TCR beta chain has a handful of counts. What it recognizes is unknown. The sample is drawn from a study of CD8 T cells in ankylosing spondylitis. TCRdb reprocessed the 5' RACE reads with MiXCR, giving one entry per CDR3 protein. In the table there are 800,000 to 900,000 distinct CDR3 sequences, roughly 12% of which are singletons. There are 14 residues in the CDR3. V lost 0 bases and J lost 7, with 12 bases in between. Germline assignment: CDR1 LGHNA and CDR2 YSLEER. Study results and caveats: Typical of ankylosing spondylitis blood, it appeared, was a TCR beta motif of roughly eight highly homologous variants.

Sequenced: blood, either unsorted or a sorted T cell fraction (not recorded which). This chain joins TRBV4-3 and TRBJ2-5; D is perhaps TRBD2 (6 bases). The sequence derives from a male donor with ankylosing spondylitis. The CDR3 loop is CASSQETGVGTQYF. The CDR3 coding sequence is TGCGCCAGCAGCCAAGAGACGGGAGTGGGGACCCAGTACTTC.